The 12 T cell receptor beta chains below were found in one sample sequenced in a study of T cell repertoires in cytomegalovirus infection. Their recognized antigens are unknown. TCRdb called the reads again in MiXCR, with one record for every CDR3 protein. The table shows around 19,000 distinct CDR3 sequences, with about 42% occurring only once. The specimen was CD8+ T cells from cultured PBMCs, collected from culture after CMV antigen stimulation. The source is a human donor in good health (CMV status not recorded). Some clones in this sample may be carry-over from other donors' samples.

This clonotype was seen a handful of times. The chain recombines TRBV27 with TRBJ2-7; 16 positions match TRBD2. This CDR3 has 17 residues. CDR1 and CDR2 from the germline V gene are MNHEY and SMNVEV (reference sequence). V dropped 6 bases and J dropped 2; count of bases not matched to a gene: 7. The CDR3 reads CASRPGTSGRATYEQYF. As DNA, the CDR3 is TGTGCCAGCAGGCCCGGGACTAGCGGGAGGGCGACCTACGAGCAGTACTTC.

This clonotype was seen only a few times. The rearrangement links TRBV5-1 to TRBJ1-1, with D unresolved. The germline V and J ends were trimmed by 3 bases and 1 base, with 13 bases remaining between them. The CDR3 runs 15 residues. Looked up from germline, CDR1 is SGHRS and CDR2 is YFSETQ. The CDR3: CASSSDTWGNTEAFF. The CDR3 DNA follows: TGCGCCAGCAGCTCCGACACCTGGGGGAACACTGAAGCTTTCTTT. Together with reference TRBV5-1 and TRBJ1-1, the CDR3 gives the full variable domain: KAGVTQTPRYLIKTRGQQVTLSCSPISGHRSVSWYQQTPGQGLQFLFEYFSETQRNKGNFPGRFSGRQFSNSRSEMNVSTLELGDSALYLCASSSDTWGNTEAFFGQGTRLTVV.

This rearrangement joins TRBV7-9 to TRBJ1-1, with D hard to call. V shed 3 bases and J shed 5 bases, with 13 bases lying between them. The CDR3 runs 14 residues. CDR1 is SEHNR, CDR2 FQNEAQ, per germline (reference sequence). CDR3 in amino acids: CASSLSLGGTEAFF. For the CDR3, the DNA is TGTGCCAGCAGCTTGTCTTTGGGAGGGACTGAAGCTTTCTTT. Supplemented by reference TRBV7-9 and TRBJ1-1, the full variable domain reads DTGVSQNPRHKITKRGQNVTFRCDPISEHNRLYWYRQTLGQGPEFLTYFQNEAQLEKSRLLSDRFSAERPKGSFSTLEIQRTEQGDSAMYLCASSLSLGGTEAFFGQGTRLTVV.

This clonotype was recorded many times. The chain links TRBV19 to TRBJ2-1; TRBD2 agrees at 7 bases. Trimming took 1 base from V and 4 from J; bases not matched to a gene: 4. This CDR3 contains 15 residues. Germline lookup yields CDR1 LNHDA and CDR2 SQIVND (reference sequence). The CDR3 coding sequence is TGTGCCAGTAGTATAGCTAGCGGAGAATACAATGAGCAGTTCTTC. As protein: CASSIASGEYNEQFF.

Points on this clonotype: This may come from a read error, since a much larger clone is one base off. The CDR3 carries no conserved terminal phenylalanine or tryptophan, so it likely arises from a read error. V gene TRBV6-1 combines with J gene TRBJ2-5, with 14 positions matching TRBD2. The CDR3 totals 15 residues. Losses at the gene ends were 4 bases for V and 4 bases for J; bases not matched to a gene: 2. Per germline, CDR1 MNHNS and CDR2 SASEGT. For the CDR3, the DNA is TGTGCCAGCAGTGGACTAGCGGGAGGGCCAGAGACCCAGTACTCC. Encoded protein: CASSGLAGGPETQYS.

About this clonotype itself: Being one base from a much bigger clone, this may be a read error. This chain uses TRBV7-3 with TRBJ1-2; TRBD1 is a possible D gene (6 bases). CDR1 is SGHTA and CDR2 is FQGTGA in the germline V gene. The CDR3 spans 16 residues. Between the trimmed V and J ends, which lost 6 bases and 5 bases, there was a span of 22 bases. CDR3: CASSNWSRGASYGYTF. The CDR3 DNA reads TGTGCCAGCAGTAACTGGTCTCGGGGGGCTTCGTATGGCTACACCTTC.

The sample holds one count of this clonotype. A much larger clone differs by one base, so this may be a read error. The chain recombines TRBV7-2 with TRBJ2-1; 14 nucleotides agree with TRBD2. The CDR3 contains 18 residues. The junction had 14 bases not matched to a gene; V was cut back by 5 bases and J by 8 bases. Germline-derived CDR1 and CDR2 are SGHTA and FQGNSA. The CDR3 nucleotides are TGTGCCAGCAGCCCAAGGACTAGCGGGAGGCCACTGATGGATGAGCAGTTCTTC. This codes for CASSPRTSGRPLMDEQFF.

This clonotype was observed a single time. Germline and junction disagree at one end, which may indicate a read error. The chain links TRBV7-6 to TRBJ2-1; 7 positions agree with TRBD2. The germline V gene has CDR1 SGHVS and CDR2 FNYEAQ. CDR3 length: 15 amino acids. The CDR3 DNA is TGTGCTAGCAGCGGGGACTACAGCTCCTACAATGAGCAGTTCTTC. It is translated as CASSGDYSSYNEQFF. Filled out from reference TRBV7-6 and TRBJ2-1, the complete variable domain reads GAGVSQSPRYKVTKRGQDVALRCDPISGHVSLYWYRQALGQGPEFLTYFNYEAQQDKSGLPNDRFSAERPEGSISTLTIQRTEQRDSAMYRCASSGDYSSYNEQFFGPGTRLTVL.

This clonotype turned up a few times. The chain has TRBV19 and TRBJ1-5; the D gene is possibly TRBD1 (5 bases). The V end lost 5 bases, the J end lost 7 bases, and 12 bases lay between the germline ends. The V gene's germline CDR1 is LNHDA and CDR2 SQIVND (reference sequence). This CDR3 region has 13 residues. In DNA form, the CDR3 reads TGTGCCAGTAGTTCCTTCGACAGCCAGCCCCAGCATTTT. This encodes CASSSFDSQPQHF.

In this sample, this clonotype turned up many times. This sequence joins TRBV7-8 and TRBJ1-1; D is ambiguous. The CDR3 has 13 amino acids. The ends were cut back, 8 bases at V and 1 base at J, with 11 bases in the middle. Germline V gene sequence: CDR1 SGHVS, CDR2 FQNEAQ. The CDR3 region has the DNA TGTGCCAGCCGTCCGCAGTCGAACACTGAAGCTTTCTTT. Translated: CASRPQSNTEAFF.

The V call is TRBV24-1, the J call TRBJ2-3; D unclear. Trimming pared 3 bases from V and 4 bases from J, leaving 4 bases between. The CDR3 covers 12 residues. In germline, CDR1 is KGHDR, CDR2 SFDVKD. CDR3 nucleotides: TGTGCCACCAGTGATCACCCAGATACGCAGTATTTT. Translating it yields CATSDHPDTQYF.

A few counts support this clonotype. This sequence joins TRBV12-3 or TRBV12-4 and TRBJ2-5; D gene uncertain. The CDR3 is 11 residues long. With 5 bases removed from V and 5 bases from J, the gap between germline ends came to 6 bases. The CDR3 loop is CASSPAETQYF. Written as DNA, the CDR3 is TGTGCCAGCAGTCCTGCTGAGACCCAGTACTTC.